Shown below are 2 T cell receptor beta chains from a single sample sequenced in a study of beta chain features in type 1 diabetes. The entirety of the isolated RNA underwent reverse transcription, so expressed TCRB transcripts were sequenced. Clones were sequenced by immunoSEQ multiplex PCR, and TCRdb holds only the in-frame ones, with some missing. The sample has about 290,000 clones, approximately 8% seen once. The material sequenced was central memory CD4+ T cells from blood. The receptors come from a woman aged 18-35 years in good health.

In this sample, this clone turned up many times. The chain uses TRBV4-3 and TRBJ2-1; D ambiguous. This CDR3 contains 14 residues. From germline, CDR1 is LGHNA and CDR2 YSLEER. The germline V and J ends were trimmed by 0 bases and 5 bases, with 8 bases remaining between them. The CDR3 protein is CASSQDIGDNEQFF. CDR3 sequence (DNA): TGCGCCAGCAGCCAAGATATTGGAGACAATGAGCAGTTCTTC.

This clone has more than one count but fewer than ten. This chain links TRBV6-6 with TRBJ1-6; D gene ambiguous. Germline CDR1 is MNHNY and CDR2 is SVGAGI (reference sequence). This CDR3 has 13 residues. The ends were cut back, 7 bases at V and 11 bases at J, with 15 bases in the middle. CDR3: CASMAPRLPPLHF. The CDR3 DNA is TGTGCCAGCATGGCCCCTAGGCTTCCACCCCTCCACTTT.